These T cell receptor beta chains were read from a single sample in a study of PD-1 blockade in classical Hodgkin lymphoma. Sequencing was performed with immunoSEQ multiplex PCR; in TCRdb, only in-frame clones are kept and a portion is missing. This table has tens of thousands of clones, approximately 90% appearing once. The specimen was CD4+ T cells from blood, collected before the fourth cycle of nivolumab. These receptors were collected from a human donor with classical Hodgkin lymphoma. CDR3s include the opening cysteine and the closing phenylalanine or tryptophan. Each record gives: V gene, D gene, clone size, J gene, CDR3 length, CDR3 protein, CDR3 DNA. D genes are given only for firm matches. Only some rows state a clone size, as once, few, many or a class for expanded clones.

TRBV20-1,TRBD1,few,TRBJ2-7,11,CRGTDRYEQYF,TGCAGAGGGACAGATAGATACGAGCAGTACTTC
TRBV20-1,-,-,TRBJ2-7,11,CSAPSIHEQYF,TGCAGTGCCCCGTCCATCCACGAGCAGTACTTC
TRBV4-1,TRBD2,-,TRBJ2-2,17,CASSQLGGRDFVGELFF,TGCGCCAGCAGCCAATTAGGCGGGAGAGATTTTGTCGGGGAGCTGTTTTTT
TRBV5-1,-,-,TRBJ2-5,14,CASSLGSGTETQYF,TGCGCCAGCAGCTTGGGGAGCGGAACAGAGACCCAGTACTTC
TRBV30,TRBD1,-,TRBJ2-7,16,CAWSHRGRGSLREQYF,TGTGCCTGGAGTCACAGGGGGCGCGGGAGCCTACGTGAGCAGTACTTC
TRBV5-6,-,-,TRBJ1-1,14,CASSRPGTVTEAFF,TGTGCCAGCAGCCGTCCGGGGACGGTCACTGAAGCTTTCTTT
TRBV7-2,-,-,TRBJ2-1,18,CASSPLKGDPGHKNEQFF,TGTGCCAGCAGCCCCCTTAAGGGAGATCCGGGACATAAGAATGAGCAGTTCTTC
TRBV15,-,-,TRBJ2-1,15,CATSNEESTYNEQFF,TGTGCCACCAGTAACGAGGAATCGACTTACAATGAGCAGTTCTTC
TRBV6-1,TRBD1,-,TRBJ1-6,14,CASSELTGRSPLHF,TGTGCCAGCAGTGAACTGACAGGGAGATCACCCCTCCACTTT
TRBV6-1,-,-,TRBJ1-5,14,CASTPGGTHQPQHF,TGTGCCAGCACCCCTGGAGGGACGCACCAGCCCCAGCATTTT
TRBV7-2,-,-,TRBJ2-3,16,CASSLGQTTSTDTQYF,TGTGCCAGCAGCTTAGGACAGACAACTAGCACAGATACGCAGTATTTT
TRBV6-1,-,-,TRBJ2-1,14,CASLTAEGYNEQFF,TGTGCCAGTCTCACAGCCGAGGGATACAATGAGCAGTTCTTC
TRBV6-1,-,once,TRBJ2-7,11,CASSEGFEQYF,TGTGCCAGCAGTGAGGGTTTCGAGCAGTACTTC
TRBV4-1,TRBD2,-,TRBJ2-1,16,CASSQGAGAGDNEQFF,TGCGCCAGCAGCCAAGGAGCGGGAGCCGGCGACAATGAGCAGTTCTTC
TRBV27,-,-,TRBJ1-5,14,CASSLSGPRGTQHF,TGTGCCAGCAGTTTATCGGGGCCCCGAGGGACCCAGCATTTT
TRBV19,TRBD1,-,TRBJ2-7,17,CASSIGYWGQAVYEQYF,TGTGCCAGTAGTATAGGATACTGGGGACAGGCCGTTTACGAGCAGTACTTC
TRBV11-2,TRBD2,-,TRBJ2-7,18,CASSLVSRLAGFGYEQYF,TGTGCCAGCAGCTTAGTTTCGAGACTAGCGGGATTTGGTTACGAGCAGTACTTC
TRBV5-5,TRBD2,-,TRBJ2-2,15,CASSDSSGSAGELFF,TGTGCCAGCAGCGACTCTAGCGGGAGTGCCGGGGAGCTGTTTTTT
TRBV2,TRBD2,-,TRBJ2-1,12,CASSEVRELQFF,TGTGCCAGCAGTGAAGTGCGGGAGCTCCAGTTCTTC
TRBV5-4,-,-,TRBJ2-7,15,CASSLGGQNFYEQYF,TGTGCCAGCAGCTTGGGTGGTCAGAACTTTTACGAGCAGTACTTC
TRBV5-1,-,-,TRBJ2-7,15,CASSLVSGQTYEQYF,TGCGCCAGCAGCTTGGTGTCCGGACAAACCTACGAGCAGTACTTC
TRBV29-1,-,-,TRBJ1-5,13,CSVGAAPNQPQHF,TGCAGCGTTGGGGCCGCTCCCAATCAGCCCCAGCATTTT
TRBV2,-,once,TRBJ2-7,12,CASRDDGREQYF,TGTGCCAGCAGGGACGATGGACGCGAGCAGTACTTC
TRBV2,TRBD1,-,TRBJ2-2,14,CASRTGGYTGELFF,TGTGCCAGCAGGACAGGGGGTTACACCGGGGAGCTGTTTTTT
TRBV2,-,-,TRBJ1-5,12,CASSQENQPQHF,TGTGCCAGCAGCCAGGAAAATCAGCCCCAGCATTTT
TRBV5-5,TRBD2,-,TRBJ2-3,16,CASSRLPAGVADTQYF,TGTGCCAGCAGCCGCCTGCCAGCGGGAGTCGCAGATACGCAGTATTTT
TRBV19,TRBD2,-,TRBJ2-7,14,CASSTSGTIYEQYF,TGTGCCAGTAGTACTAGCGGGACCATTTACGAGCAGTACTTC
TRBV7-9,-,-,TRBJ2-7,14,CASSLGGIAYEQYF,TGTGCCAGCAGCTTAGGAGGGATCGCCTACGAGCAGTACTTC
TRBV19,TRBD2,-,TRBJ2-1,14,CASSKPGGRGEQFF,TGTGCCAGTAGTAAGCCGGGAGGTCGTGGTGAGCAGTTCTTC
TRBV28,TRBD1,once,TRBJ1-2,13,CASRPGGSYGYTF,TGTGCCAGCAGGCCAGGGGGGAGCTATGGCTACACCTTC
TRBV28,-,once,TRBJ2-1,13,CASRQGGGNEQFF,TGTGCCAGCAGACAGGGTGGTGGCAATGAGCAGTTCTTC
TRBV20-1,-,-,TRBJ2-3,10,CSAREDTQYF,TGCAGTGCCCGTGAGGATACGCAGTATTTT
TRBV12-5,-,-,TRBJ2-2,12,CASGPYPGELFF,TGTGCTAGTGGTCCCTACCCCGGGGAGCTGTTTTTT
TRBV5-1,TRBD1,-,TRBJ2-7,15,CASSLERTGPYEQYF,TGCGCCAGCAGCTTGGAGAGGACAGGGCCCTACGAGCAGTACTTC
TRBV7-2,TRBD2,-,TRBJ2-7,15,CASSRGTSGSEEQYF,TGTGCCAGCAGCCGCGGGACTAGCGGGAGTGAGGAGCAGTACTTC
TRBV20-1,-,-,TRBJ2-1,10,CSARADEQFF,TGCAGTGCCAGGGCGGATGAGCAGTTCTTC
TRBV5-4,TRBD2,-,TRBJ2-5,14,CAINKGLAEETQYF,TGTGCCATCAACAAGGGACTAGCGGAAGAGACCCAGTACTTC
TRBV11-2,TRBD2,-,TRBJ2-1,14,CASSTILAGNEQFF,TGTGCCAGCAGCACGATACTAGCGGGAAATGAGCAGTTCTTC